This T cell receptor (beta chain) was identified in a study of blood T cell repertoires in COVID-19. About the research overall: Whether acute or convalescent, the COVID-19 samples came from the United States, Italy and Spain. PBMCs, B-cell-depleted T cells, or T cells were the source of the cDNA or gDNA that made up the material.

Authors' methods: Amplifying reference gene primers gave estimates of nucleated cell counts. Some clones are missing from TCRdb's copy, which holds only in-frame ones; the method was immunoSEQ multiplex PCR. Clone size and V and J calls were adopted from that table, with D and trimming inferred from the DNA. The sample has around 39,000 clones, roughly 80% seen once. The CDR3 runs to 15 residues. Per the germline V gene, CDR1 is SGHVS and CDR2 is FNYEAQ. V lost 1 base to trimming and J lost 7 bases, with 14 bases between them. The sample consisted of peripheral blood. The chain is built from TRBV7-6 and TRBJ1-5, with D possibly being TRBD1 (6 bases). The receptor was derived from a man older than 75 with active or convalescent COVID-19. Here the CDR3 reads CASSLGAGGEQPQHF. The CDR3 DNA reads TGTGCCAGCAGCTTAGGGGCGGGGGGCGAGCAGCCCCAGCATTTT.